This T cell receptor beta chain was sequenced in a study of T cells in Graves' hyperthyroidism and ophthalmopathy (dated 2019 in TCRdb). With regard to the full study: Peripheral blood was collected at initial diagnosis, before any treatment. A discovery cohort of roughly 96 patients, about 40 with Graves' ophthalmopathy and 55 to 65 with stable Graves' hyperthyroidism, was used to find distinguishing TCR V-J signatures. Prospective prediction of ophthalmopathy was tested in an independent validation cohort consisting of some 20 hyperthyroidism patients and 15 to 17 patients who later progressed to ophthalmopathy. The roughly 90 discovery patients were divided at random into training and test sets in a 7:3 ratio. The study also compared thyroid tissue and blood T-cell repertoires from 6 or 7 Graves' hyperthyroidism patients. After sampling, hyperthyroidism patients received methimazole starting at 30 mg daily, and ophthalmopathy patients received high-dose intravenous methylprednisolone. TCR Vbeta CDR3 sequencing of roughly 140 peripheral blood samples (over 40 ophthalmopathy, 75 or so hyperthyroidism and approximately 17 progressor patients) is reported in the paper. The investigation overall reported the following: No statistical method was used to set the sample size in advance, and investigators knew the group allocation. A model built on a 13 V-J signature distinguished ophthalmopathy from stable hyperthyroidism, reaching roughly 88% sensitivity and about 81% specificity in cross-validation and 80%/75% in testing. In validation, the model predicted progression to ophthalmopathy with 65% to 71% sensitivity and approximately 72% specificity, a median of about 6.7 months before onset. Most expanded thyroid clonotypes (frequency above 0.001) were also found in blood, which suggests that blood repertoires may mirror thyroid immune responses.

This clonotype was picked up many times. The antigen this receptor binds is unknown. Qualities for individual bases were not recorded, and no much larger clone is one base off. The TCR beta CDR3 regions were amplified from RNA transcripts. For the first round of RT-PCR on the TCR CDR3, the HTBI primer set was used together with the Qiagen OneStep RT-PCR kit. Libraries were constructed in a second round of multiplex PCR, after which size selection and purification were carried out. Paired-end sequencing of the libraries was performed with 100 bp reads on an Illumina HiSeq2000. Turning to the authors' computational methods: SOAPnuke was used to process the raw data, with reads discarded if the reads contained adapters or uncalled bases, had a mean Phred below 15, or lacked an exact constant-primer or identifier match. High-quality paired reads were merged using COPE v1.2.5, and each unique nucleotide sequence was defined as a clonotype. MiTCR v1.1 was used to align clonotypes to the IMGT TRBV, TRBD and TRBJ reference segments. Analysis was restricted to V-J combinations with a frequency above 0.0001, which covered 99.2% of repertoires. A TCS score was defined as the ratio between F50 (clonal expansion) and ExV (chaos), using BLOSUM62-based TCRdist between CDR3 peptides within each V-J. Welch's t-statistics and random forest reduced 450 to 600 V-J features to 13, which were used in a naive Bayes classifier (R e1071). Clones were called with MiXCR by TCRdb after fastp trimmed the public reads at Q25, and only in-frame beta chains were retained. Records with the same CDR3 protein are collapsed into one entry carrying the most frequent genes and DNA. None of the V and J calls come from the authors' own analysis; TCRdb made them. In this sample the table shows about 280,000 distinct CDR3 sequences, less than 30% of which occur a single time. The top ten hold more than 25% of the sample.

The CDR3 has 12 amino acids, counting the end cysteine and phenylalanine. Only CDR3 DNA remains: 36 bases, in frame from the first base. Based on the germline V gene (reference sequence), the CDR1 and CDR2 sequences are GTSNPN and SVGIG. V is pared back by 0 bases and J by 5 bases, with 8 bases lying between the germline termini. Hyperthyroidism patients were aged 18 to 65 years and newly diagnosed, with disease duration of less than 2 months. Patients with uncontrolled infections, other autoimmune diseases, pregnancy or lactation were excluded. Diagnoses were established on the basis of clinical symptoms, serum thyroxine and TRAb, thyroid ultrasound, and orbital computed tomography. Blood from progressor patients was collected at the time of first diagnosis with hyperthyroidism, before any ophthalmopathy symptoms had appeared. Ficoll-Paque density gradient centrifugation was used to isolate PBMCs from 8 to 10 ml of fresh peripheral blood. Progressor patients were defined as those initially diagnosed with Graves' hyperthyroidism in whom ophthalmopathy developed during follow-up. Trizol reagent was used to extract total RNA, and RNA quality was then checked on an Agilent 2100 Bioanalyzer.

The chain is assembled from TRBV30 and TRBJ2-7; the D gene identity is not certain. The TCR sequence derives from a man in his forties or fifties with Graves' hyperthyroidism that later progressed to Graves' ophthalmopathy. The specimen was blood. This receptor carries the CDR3 CAWSVMINEQYF. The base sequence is TGTGCCTGGAGTGTGATGATCAACGAGCAGTACTTC.